The present T cell receptor (beta chain) was sequenced within a study of T cell repertoires in cytomegalovirus infection. Notes on the study in general: Cumulative frequency of public TCR beta families picked out carriers of CMV plus the relevant HLA. Within the response measured ex vivo, HLA-C-restricted CMV-specific TCR beta clonotypes were dominant.

This clonotype was seen more than once but under ten times. The target antigen is unknown. CDR3 length: 15 residues. Unmatched junction bases numbered 4, after V lost 7 bases and J lost 1 base. Germline V gives CDR1 MDHEN, CDR2 SYDVKM. TCRdb reanalysed the reads using MiXCR and keeps one entry per CDR3 protein. The table has 43,000 or so distinct CDR3 sequences, 15% to 25% seen once. The rearrangement uses TRBV28 and TRBJ2-5; 12 bases map to TRBD2. The material was CD8+ T cells from cultured PBMCs, obtained from culture after CMV antigen stimulation. The clonotype was recovered from a human donor in good health (CMV status not recorded). Some clones in this sample may be carry-over from other donors' samples. This CDR3 reads CASTRLAGVQETQYF. CDR3 DNA sequence: TGTGCCAGCACCCGACTAGCGGGGGTCCAAGAGACCCAGTACTTC.